This is a list of T cell receptor beta chains from one sample in a study of T cell changes during pregnancy in multiple sclerosis. Here immunoSEQ multiplex PCR was the method, and the copy in TCRdb shows in-frame clones only, minus some. Here the sample spans 35,000 or so clones, around 89% being singletons. The sequencing used CD8+ T cells from peripheral blood mononuclear cells, collected in the third trimester of pregnancy. Receptor source: a female donor with multiple sclerosis, enrolled in a pregnancy study. Both conserved end residues are part of each CDR3. The order of the fields is J gene, D gene, V gene, clone size, CDR3 DNA, CDR3 protein. A D gene is named only where the DNA matches it firmly. A row's size may be missing; if present it is once, few, many or a size class.

j_gene: TRBJ1-5; d_gene: .; v_gene: TRBV30; abundance: .; CDR3nt: TGTGCCTGGAGTGCAACGTCAGGTCAGCCCCAGCATTTT; CDR3aa: CAWSATSGQPQHF
j_gene: TRBJ2-1; d_gene: .; v_gene: TRBV27; abundance: .; CDR3nt: TGTGCCAGCAGTTTAACAGGGGACTATGAGCAGTTCTTC; CDR3aa: CASSLTGDYEQFF
j_gene: TRBJ2-3; d_gene: TRBD2; v_gene: TRBV2; abundance: .; CDR3nt: TGTGCCAGCAGGACTAGCGGGGGGGCAGATACGCAGTATTTT; CDR3aa: CASRTSGGADTQYF
j_gene: TRBJ2-1; d_gene: TRBD2; v_gene: TRBV4-3; abundance: once; CDR3nt: TGCGCCAGCAGCCAGGGACTAGCGGGGGCGGATGAGCAGTTCTTC; CDR3aa: CASSQGLAGADEQFF
j_gene: TRBJ1-6; d_gene: .; v_gene: TRBV6-1; abundance: .; CDR3nt: TGTGCCAGCAGCTCCCTAGTGGCTTCACCCCTCCACTTT; CDR3aa: CASSSLVASPLHF
j_gene: TRBJ2-4; d_gene: TRBD2; v_gene: TRBV9; abundance: .; CDR3nt: TGTGCCAGCAGCGCGAGCGGGAACAAAAACATTCAGTACTTC; CDR3aa: CASSASGNKNIQYF
j_gene: TRBJ2-1; d_gene: TRBD2; v_gene: TRBV7-2; abundance: few; CDR3nt: TGTGCCAGCAGCTTAGCGCCGGCGTCTAGCGGCTCCTACAATGAGCAGTTCTTC; CDR3aa: CASSLAPASSGSYNEQFF
j_gene: TRBJ1-1; d_gene: .; v_gene: TRBV5-5; abundance: once; CDR3nt: TGTGCCAGCAGCTTCTCGGACACTGAAGCTTTCTTT; CDR3aa: CASSFSDTEAFF
j_gene: TRBJ1-3; d_gene: .; v_gene: TRBV9; abundance: .; CDR3nt: TGTGCCAGCAGCGATACTAACCCTGGAAACACCATATATTTT; CDR3aa: CASSDTNPGNTIYF
j_gene: TRBJ2-7; d_gene: TRBD2; v_gene: TRBV5-6; abundance: .; CDR3nt: TGTGCCAGCAGCTTGGCTAGCGGGGGTAGTCTATCCTACGAGCAGTACTTC; CDR3aa: CASSLASGGSLSYEQYF
j_gene: TRBJ2-1; d_gene: TRBD2; v_gene: TRBV10-3; abundance: .; CDR3nt: TGTGCCATCTGGGCGGGAGGGTCCTACAATGAGCAGTTCTTC; CDR3aa: CAIWAGGSYNEQFF
j_gene: TRBJ1-2; d_gene: TRBD1; v_gene: TRBV11-3; abundance: few; CDR3nt: TGTGCCAGCAGCCCTACCCGCTACAGGGGGCGCGCCTATGGCTACACCTTC; CDR3aa: CASSPTRYRGRAYGYTF
j_gene: TRBJ1-2; d_gene: .; v_gene: TRBV9; abundance: .; CDR3nt: TGTGCCAGCAGCCCCGATGTCGAGGGTGGCTACACCTTC; CDR3aa: CASSPDVEGGYTF
j_gene: TRBJ1-1; d_gene: .; v_gene: TRBV7-6; abundance: .; CDR3nt: TGTGCCAGCAGCTTATTACGAGGGAGGACTGAAGCTTTCTTT; CDR3aa: CASSLLRGRTEAFF
j_gene: TRBJ2-7; d_gene: .; v_gene: TRBV2; abundance: .; CDR3nt: TGTGCCAGCAGTGAAAGCGCGAGACAGGACTACGAGCAGTACTTC; CDR3aa: CASSESARQDYEQYF
j_gene: TRBJ1-2; d_gene: TRBD1; v_gene: TRBV27; abundance: .; CDR3nt: TGTGCCAGCGGTCCTACCGGGACAGGCCCCTCGGTAACCTTC; CDR3aa: CASGPTGTGPSVTF
j_gene: TRBJ2-6; d_gene: TRBD1; v_gene: TRBV6-4; abundance: .; CDR3nt: TGTGCCAGCACTGACGGGACAGGGGCCCACTCTGGGGCCAACGTCCTGACTTTC; CDR3aa: CASTDGTGAHSGANVLTF
j_gene: TRBJ2-7; d_gene: .; v_gene: TRBV27; abundance: .; CDR3nt: TGTGCCAGCAGTTTAGGTTCTGGACAGATCTACGAGCAGTACTTC; CDR3aa: CASSLGSGQIYEQYF
j_gene: TRBJ2-1; d_gene: TRBD1; v_gene: TRBV19; abundance: .; CDR3nt: TGTGCCAGTACCCCTAGTGGGACAGGGTACAATGAGCAGTTCTTC; CDR3aa: CASTPSGTGYNEQFF
j_gene: TRBJ2-7; d_gene: .; v_gene: TRBV19; abundance: .; CDR3nt: TGTGCCAGTAGTTGGGACACTTCCTACGAGCAGTACTTC; CDR3aa: CASSWDTSYEQYF
j_gene: TRBJ2-1; d_gene: .; v_gene: TRBV7-6; abundance: .; CDR3nt: TGTGCCAGCAGCCCTGAGGCGGACAATGAGCAGTTCTTC; CDR3aa: CASSPEADNEQFF
j_gene: TRBJ2-7; d_gene: TRBD1; v_gene: TRBV7-3; abundance: .; CDR3nt: TGTGCCAGCAGCCTTGAGGGACAGGGCAACTACGAGCAGTACTTC; CDR3aa: CASSLEGQGNYEQYF
j_gene: TRBJ1-2; d_gene: .; v_gene: TRBV20-1; abundance: few; CDR3nt: TGCAGTGCTATGTACAGGGAAGGCTACACCTTC; CDR3aa: CSAMYREGYTF
j_gene: TRBJ1-4; d_gene: TRBD1; v_gene: TRBV6-5; abundance: .; CDR3nt: TGTGCCAGCAGTTACTCGGAGGGGGACAGGGGAGAAAAACTGTTTTTT; CDR3aa: CASSYSEGDRGEKLFF
j_gene: TRBJ1-4; d_gene: TRBD1; v_gene: TRBV4-1; abundance: .; CDR3nt: TGCGCCAGCAGCCAAGAAGAAAGGGGACAGGAGGGAGAAAAACTGTTTTTT; CDR3aa: CASSQEERGQEGEKLFF
j_gene: TRBJ1-1; d_gene: .; v_gene: TRBV27; abundance: medium-sized; CDR3nt: TGTGCCAGCAGTTTGAGGTCCCGGGGGAACACTGAAGCTTTCTTT; CDR3aa: CASSLRSRGNTEAFF
j_gene: TRBJ2-1; d_gene: .; v_gene: TRBV5-4; abundance: .; CDR3nt: TGTGCCAGCAGCTTGCTCAGGGACATAGTCTACAATGAGCAGTTCTTC; CDR3aa: CASSLLRDIVYNEQFF
j_gene: TRBJ1-5; d_gene: .; v_gene: TRBV27; abundance: .; CDR3nt: TGTGCCAGCAGTTTAAACAGGGATCAGCCCCAGCATTTT; CDR3aa: CASSLNRDQPQHF
j_gene: TRBJ2-7; d_gene: TRBD1; v_gene: TRBV6-6; abundance: .; CDR3nt: TGTGCCAGCAGTTTTCGACAGGGGAGGTCCTACGAGCAGTACTTC; CDR3aa: CASSFRQGRSYEQYF
j_gene: TRBJ2-7; d_gene: .; v_gene: TRBV5-4; abundance: .; CDR3nt: TGTGCCAGCAGCTTGCACGGCGGAGCGGAGCAGTACTTC; CDR3aa: CASSLHGGAEQYF
j_gene: TRBJ1-3; d_gene: .; v_gene: TRBV10-1; abundance: .; CDR3nt: TGCGCCAGCAGTCACCCTCCGGCCAGGGACTCTGGAAACACCATATATTTT; CDR3aa: CASSHPPARDSGNTIYF
j_gene: TRBJ1-5; d_gene: .; v_gene: TRBV10-2; abundance: .; CDR3nt: TGCGCCAGCCGACCCCAGGGGAATCAGCCCCAGCATTTT; CDR3aa: CASRPQGNQPQHF
j_gene: TRBJ1-1; d_gene: .; v_gene: TRBV30; abundance: once; CDR3nt: TGTGCCTGGAGGTTCGGGAGCGCTGAAGCTTTCTTT; CDR3aa: CAWRFGSAEAFF
j_gene: TRBJ1-1; d_gene: .; v_gene: TRBV27; abundance: once; CDR3nt: TGTGCCAGCCGGGGGGTGAACACTGAAGCTTTCTTT; CDR3aa: CASRGVNTEAFF
j_gene: TRBJ2-6; d_gene: .; v_gene: TRBV10-3; abundance: .; CDR3nt: TGTGCCATCACCGAGGGGGCCAACGTCCTGACTTTC; CDR3aa: CAITEGANVLTF
j_gene: TRBJ2-6; d_gene: .; v_gene: TRBV5-6; abundance: .; CDR3nt: TGTGCCAGCAGCTTGTTTGCGGGGGGGGCCAACGTCCTGACTTTC; CDR3aa: CASSLFAGGANVLTF
j_gene: TRBJ2-1; d_gene: TRBD1; v_gene: TRBV19; abundance: .; CDR3nt: TGTGCCAGTAGTATGACAGGGGGGACCTACAATGAGCAGTTCTTC; CDR3aa: CASSMTGGTYNEQFF
j_gene: TRBJ2-6; d_gene: .; v_gene: TRBV19; abundance: .; CDR3nt: TGTGCCAGTAGTCCCCAGGCTGGGGCCAACGTCCTGACTTTC; CDR3aa: CASSPQAGANVLTF
j_gene: TRBJ1-2; d_gene: TRBD1; v_gene: TRBV5-8; abundance: .; CDR3nt: TGTGCCAGCAGCTTGGCCGGGACAGGGGGCACCGTCACTTCTAACTATGGCTACACCTTC; CDR3aa: CASSLAGTGGTVTSNYGYTF
j_gene: TRBJ2-2; d_gene: .; v_gene: TRBV6-4; abundance: .; CDR3nt: TGTGCCAGCAGTGATTCAAGGGGAAGTACCGGGGAGCTGTTTTTT; CDR3aa: CASSDSRGSTGELFF
j_gene: TRBJ1-1; d_gene: .; v_gene: TRBV19; abundance: .; CDR3nt: TGTGCCAGTAGTATAACAGGGATCATGAACACTGAAGCTTTCTTT; CDR3aa: CASSITGIMNTEAFF
j_gene: TRBJ2-1; d_gene: .; v_gene: TRBV10-1; abundance: few; CDR3nt: TGCGCCAGCAGTGAGTTCGGGACGGGGGATGAGCAGTTCTTC; CDR3aa: CASSEFGTGDEQFF
j_gene: TRBJ2-7; d_gene: TRBD2; v_gene: TRBV10-2; abundance: .; CDR3nt: TGCGCCAGCAGTGATCTAGCGGGAGGGGATGCCTACGAGCAGTACTTC; CDR3aa: CASSDLAGGDAYEQYF
j_gene: TRBJ2-2; d_gene: TRBD2; v_gene: TRBV7-9; abundance: .; CDR3nt: TGTGCCAGCAGCTTGGATGGTCGGGGGGGGCACATCGGGGAGCTGTTTTTT; CDR3aa: CASSLDGRGGHIGELFF
j_gene: TRBJ2-3; d_gene: TRBD2; v_gene: TRBV28; abundance: once; CDR3nt: TGTGCCAGCAGTTTATCGCGGGGGGGTGGCACAGATACGCAGTATTTT; CDR3aa: CASSLSRGGGTDTQYF
j_gene: TRBJ1-1; d_gene: .; v_gene: TRBV7-2; abundance: .; CDR3nt: TGTGCCAGCAGCTCTCTACTGGGCCCGGGGACTGAAGCTTTCTTT; CDR3aa: CASSSLLGPGTEAFF
j_gene: TRBJ2-7; d_gene: TRBD2; v_gene: TRBV4-2; abundance: once; CDR3nt: TGTGCCAGCAGCCAAGATGGCCCCGCTAGCGGGTTCTACGAGCAGTACTTC; CDR3aa: CASSQDGPASGFYEQYF
j_gene: TRBJ1-2; d_gene: TRBD1; v_gene: TRBV4-3; abundance: medium-sized; CDR3nt: TGCGCCAGCAGCCGAAGGACAGGCCCAAACTATGGCTACACCTTC; CDR3aa: CASSRRTGPNYGYTF
j_gene: TRBJ1-6; d_gene: TRBD1; v_gene: TRBV19; abundance: once; CDR3nt: TGTGCCAGTAGTCCTAATTCAGGGGGCAGCTCACCCCTCCACTTT; CDR3aa: CASSPNSGGSSPLHF
j_gene: TRBJ1-5; d_gene: .; v_gene: TRBV5-6; abundance: .; CDR3nt: TGTGCCAGCAGCTTGCATGGGGCTAATCAGCCCCAGCATTTT; CDR3aa: CASSLHGANQPQHF
j_gene: TRBJ1-1; d_gene: .; v_gene: TRBV27; abundance: .; CDR3nt: TGTGCCAGCAGACTGATAGGGGGGAACACTGAAGCTTTCTTT; CDR3aa: CASRLIGGNTEAFF
j_gene: TRBJ1-2; d_gene: .; v_gene: TRBV9; abundance: .; CDR3nt: TGTGCCAGCCGGGGAACAGCCTCGAACTATGGCTACACCTTC; CDR3aa: CASRGTASNYGYTF